This T cell receptor beta chain emerged from a study of cytomegalovirus exposure and HLA in healthy donors. Study results and limitations: Sequencing artifact likely explains a cluster of highly shared sequence variants.

Germline loops: CDR1 SGHRS, CDR2 YFSETQ. The CDR3 length is 15 residues. Unmatched junction bases numbered 9, after V lost 4 bases and J lost 6 bases. To note about this clone: The antigen is unknown.

Primers: 60 Vbeta forward and 13 Jbeta reverse. Generated by immunoSEQ multiplex PCR, the TCRdb table keeps only in-frame clones and is missing some. The table shows roughly 56,000 clones, with around 87% occurring only once. The clonotype comes from a man younger than 35 in good health and CMV-seronegative. The chain has TRBV5-1 and TRBJ2-1; 8 bases fit TRBD2. The sample consisted of PBMCs. The CDR3 spells CASSARTSQFNEQFF. The CDR3 bases are TGCGCCAGCAGCGCCAGGACTAGCCAATTCAATGAGCAGTTCTTC.